What follows is one T cell receptor (beta chain) and its context. Its target antigen remains unknown. Base quality data are lacking; no much larger clone is found one base away. This sample is drawn from a study of blood T cell repertoires in COVID-19 (dated by TCRdb to the early 2020s). For the wider study: Collaborator samples came from the United States, Italy and Spain and covered acute and convalescent phases of COVID-19. Where available, HLA class I and class II types were obtained from metadata supplied by the sample provider rather than from assay-based typing. The prospective study material was composed of cDNA or gDNA derived from T cells, B-cell-depleted T cells, or PBMCs. A de-identified subject ID, COVID-19 status, age in years and sex were almost always included in the sample metadata. The repertoires were made available in a free public database intended to serve as a resource for research on the immune response to SARS-CoV-2. Samples came from the ongoing ImmuneRACE study (first 160 participants) plus 1,254 subjects from 6 global collaborators. The dataset comprised deeply sampled blood TCRbeta repertoires from subjects exposed to, actively infected with, or recovered from COVID-19. The investigation overall reported the following: The amount of clinical and demographic metadata varied by source and participant and was provided uncurated.

Participants in the prospective study were enrolled through a virtual design, were aged roughly 18 to 100 years, and lived in some 24 United States geographic areas. To assign participants to cohorts, the prospective study relied on clinical history that participants themselves reported in a screening survey and a study questionnaire. For ImmuneRACE Cohort 3, a participant was defined as recovered based on two consecutive negative NP/OP PCR tests, clearance by a healthcare professional, or resolution of symptoms. Mobile phlebotomists in the prospective study collected whole blood, serum and a nasopharyngeal or oropharyngeal swab from every participant. Participants in the prospective study had the option to provide additional blood draws and questionnaires over a roughly 2-month period. Before DNA extraction, blood samples from the prospective study were shipped at room temperature or frozen. The CDR3 measures 14 amino acids from cysteine to phenylalanine. CDR3 DNA only is kept here, 42 bases in frame from base 1. Looking up the germline V gene yields CDR1 MGHRA and CDR2 YSYEKL. V is trimmed back by 3 bases and J by 4 bases, and the junction contains 4 bases that no gene match accounts for.

The immunoSEQ Assay, a bias-controlled multiplex PCR, was used to amplify TCRbeta CDR3 regions from genomic DNA. The study's own analysis went as follows. The number of nucleated cells in each sample was estimated by amplification of reference gene primers within the assay. To quantify the absolute abundance of each unique TCRbeta CDR3 rearrangement, sequence reads were collapsed and filtered. For each sample, productive Simpson clonality was calculated as the square root of Simpson's diversity index over productive rearrangements. As stored in TCRdb, this immuneACCESS dataset retains in-frame rearrangements with V and J assigned. A fraction of the clones does not appear; measured against another copy, unresolved V genes explain less than half of the discrepancy, and the remainder lacks a known reason. That table is the source of V, J and clone size, and D and trimming were worked out from the DNA. The sample yields about 400,000 clones; about 90% were counted once. The ten top clones hold 1.7% of the sample.

The chain links TRBV4-1 with TRBJ2-7; 9 bases in the middle match TRBD2. The TCR sequence derives from a woman aged 25-40 years who had recovered from COVID-19. Specimen: PBMCs or T cells enriched from blood (not recorded which). The CDR3 corresponds to CASSHPGLAYEQYF. The sequenced DNA is TGCGCCAGCAGCCATCCGGGACTAGCTTACGAGCAGTACTTC.